The rows below give T cell receptor beta chains drawn from one sample of a study of shared clonotypes between healthy human individuals. TCRdb's copy holds only in-frame clones and misses some; the assay was immunoSEQ multiplex PCR. The sample carries around 2.1 million clones, roughly 91% recorded once. What was sequenced was naive CD8+ T cells from PBMCs. All receptors derive from a man between 18 and 29 years old in good health. Some clones in this sample may be carry-over from other donors' samples. Each CDR3 is given with its conserved first and last residue. The D gene is left open where the match is weak. Clone size is stated in some rows and not others, as once, few, many or a class when expanded.

d_gene	v_gene	abundance	j_gene	len	CDR3nt	CDR3aa
NA	TRBV2	NA	TRBJ2-7	14	TGTGCCAGCTTAGGGGGGCGGCGAGTGGGCGAGCAGTACTTC	CASLGGRRVGEQYF
NA	TRBV7-9	NA	TRBJ2-7	11	TGTGCCAGCAGCTCCCCGACTAGATCCGGCTTC	CASSSPTRSGF
TRBD2	TRBV28	once	TRBJ2-7	14	TGTGCCTCCGAGTCTGGGACTACCTCCTACGAGCAGTACTTC	CASESGTTSYEQYF
TRBD1	TRBV7-9	once	TRBJ1-3	18	TGTGCCAGCAGATCACTCACTCGACAGGGAGGCTCTGGAAACACCATATATTTT	CASRSLTRQGGSGNTIYF
NA	TRBV5-1	NA	TRBJ1-1	15	TGCGCCAGCAGCTTGGACAGGGCCCTGAACACTGAAGCTTTCTTT	CASSLDRALNTEAFF
NA	TRBV9	NA	TRBJ2-5	14	TGTGCCAGCAGCGTAGCGGGGGCCGGGGAGACCCAGTACTTC	CASSVAGAGETQYF
NA	TRBV27	NA	TRBJ2-1	15	TGTGCCAGCAGTTTAAAGGACTTTATACCCAATGAGCAGTTCTTC	CASSLKDFIPNEQFF
NA	TRBV7-2	NA	TRBJ2-2	15	TGTGCCAGCAGTCTTAGTCGATTCTACACCGGGGAGCTGTTTTTT	CASSLSRFYTGELFF
NA	TRBV27	NA	TRBJ1-1	15	TGTGCCAGCAGTTCCCCCAGACAGCAGAACACTGAAGCTTTCTTT	CASSSPRQQNTEAFF
TRBD1	TRBV19	NA	TRBJ1-4	17	TGTGCCAGTAGCCCGAGGGGACAGGGACTCGGTGATGAAAAACTGTTTTTT	CASSPRGQGLGDEKLFF
NA	TRBV29-1	once	TRBJ2-7	15	TGCAGCGTTGAACGGTCGGACAGATGGGTGGGCGAGCAGTACTTC	CSVERSDRWVGEQYF
TRBD2	TRBV4-3	NA	TRBJ2-1	16	TGCGCCAGCAGCCAAACCAGGACTAGCGGATACAATGAGCAGTTCTTC	CASSQTRTSGYNEQFF
NA	TRBV7-9	NA	TRBJ1-2	14	TGTGCCAGCAGCTCCGGGGGGGATACCGATGGCTACACCTTC	CASSSGGDTDGYTF
NA	TRBV28	NA	TRBJ1-2	13	TGTGCCAGCAGTTTATCGTCTAACTATGGCTACACCTTC	CASSLSSNYGYTF
NA	TRBV27	NA	TRBJ2-7	14	TGTGCCAGCAGTTTCCAGGGGGGCTCCTACGAGCAGTACTTC	CASSFQGGSYEQYF